This T cell receptor beta chain was captured in a study of shared clonotypes between healthy human individuals. Study results and caveats: The small donor group covered limited genetic and exposure diversity. Some clonotypes were shared by all four sorted-subset donors, while others were not shared. The non-shared ones had lower generation probabilities than the shared ones.

In the authors' methods: ImmunoSEQ only sent back junction sequences with no quality scores, so filtering was done differently. TCRdb keeps only in-frame clones here, not all; method: immunoSEQ multiplex PCR. The V and J calls and the clone size are those of that table, but D and trimming were determined from the DNA. The data contain 900,000 to 1,200,000 clones, more than 75% of them singletons. This clone has a single count. Its antigen is still unknown. Trimming pared 1 base from V and 1 base from J, leaving 8 bases between. Germline CDR1 and CDR2: SGDLS and YYNGEE. This CDR3 region has 14 residues.

The specimen sequenced was memory CD4+ T cells from PBMCs. Indicated subset: CD45RA-negative fraction. The source is a man aged 18 to 29 in good health. Some clones in this sample may be carry-over from other donors' samples. The chain carries TRBV9 and TRBJ1-1; unclear D gene. This CDR3 reads CASSVKPGNTEAFF. CDR3 nucleotide sequence: TGTGCCAGCAGCGTAAAACCTGGGAACACTGAAGCTTTCTTT.